The clone carrying this TCR beta chain turned up a few times. Its antigen is not identified. After expansion with viral peptide pools in the ViraFEST assay, antigen-specific CD4+ T cells were sequenced. The culture ran for roughly ten days before CD4+ T cells were isolated. Each vaccine recipient was nucleocapsid antibody negative and had no prior SARS-CoV-2 infection. These data belong to a study of vaccination effects on CD4 cells after COVID-19. Method: immunoSEQ multiplex PCR; TCRdb's copy keeps in-frame clones and lacks some. The top ten clones hold around 22% of a sample with under 30,000 clones, roughly 73% of them seen once. This CDR3 is 16 amino acids long. V was clipped by 0 bases and J by 7 bases; unmatched bases: 7. CDR1 is SGDLS and CDR2 is YYNGEE in the germline V gene. Study-level results: Clones that were induced by infection or by vaccine showed marked contraction late after vaccination. A shortage of convalescent patients and an absence of early post-infection timepoints characterized the study.

The chain employs TRBV9 and TRBJ2-2, with TRBD2 matching 9 bases. The receptor was derived from a human donor who received a COVID-19 vaccine. The sequencing used CD4+ T cells from PBMCs cultured with HCoV-NL63 spike peptides, collected before COVID-19 vaccination. CDR3 amino acids: CASSVVAGATGGELFF. CDR3 in DNA: TGTGCCAGCAGCGTAGTAGCGGGGGCCACGGGCGGGGAGCTGTTTTTT.